The TCR beta chain under discussion was sequenced for a study of blood T cells in healthy people across ages. Whole-study findings and limits: In older individuals, TCR beta diversity per million T cells was lower, falling roughly linearly with age.

The authors ran a second PCR of about 7 to 11 cycles using a sample-barcoded 5' primer and a J-beta primer mix. Unique molecular identifiers of 12 random nucleotides labeled each cDNA. Any given sample supplied a minimum of 2.5 million CDR3-containing paired-end reads. One entry per CDR3 protein results from TCRdb running MiXCR on the 5' RACE reads. The table shows approximately 850,000 distinct CDR3 sequences, with roughly 64% occurring only once. Aged about 6 to 90, donors were systemically healthy Caucasians from Russia. V shed 5 bases and J shed 5 bases, with 13 bases lying between them. The germline V gene encodes CDR1 MNHEY and CDR2 SVGAGI. This CDR3 spans 14 amino acids. In regard to this clonotype: Its antigen is unknown.

V and J are TRBV6-5 and TRBJ2-1; D gene uncertain. This receptor was identified in a man aged 30 to 39 in good health. Material for sequencing was blood. The CDR3 protein is CASSPFSRNNEQFF. The CDR3 coding sequence is TGTGCCAGCAGTCCCTTCAGCAGGAACAATGAGCAGTTCTTC.